This T cell receptor beta chain stems from a study of T cells after yellow fever vaccination. For the study at large: The fractions with low cell numbers were processed using SMART-Seq v4 Ultra Low Input.

Study-level points and caveats: The appearance of a small share of clonotypes in both CD4 and CD8 compartments was observed. Contamination by abundant bulk-population clonotypes could be present in FACS-sorted repertoires. In post-booster samples, most primary-vaccination clones reappeared (roughly 96% CD4, roughly 90% CD8).

The CDR3 contains 12 residues. V lost 3 bases and J 2 bases, leaving 8 bases between the germline ends. Germline CDR1 reads DFQATT; CDR2 reads SNEGSKA (reference sequence). With regard to this clonotype: No antigen is known for it.

In TCRdb, the 5' RACE reads were re-called with MiXCR into one record per CDR3 protein. The sample yields 250,000 or so distinct CDR3 sequences, 6.9% seen once. Sequenced material: CD4+ T cells sorted from PBMCs, taken 15 days after the yellow fever booster vaccination. This chain uses TRBV20-1 with TRBJ2-7, with TRBD2 as a possible D gene (5 bases). This TCR was sampled from a young man who received the YFV17D yellow fever vaccine. The CDR3 DNA sequence: TGCAGTGCTAGCGGGAAGCCCTACGAGCAGTACTTC. Amino acids: CSASGKPYEQYF.